This T cell receptor (beta chain) stems from a study of T cell responses to AZD1222 COVID-19 vaccine. The repertoire was sequenced with immunoSEQ multiplex PCR; TCRdb's copy has only in-frame clones and lacks some. The sample shows about 100,000 clones, around 89% of them seen only once. With regard to this clone: What it recognizes is unknown.

CDR1 and CDR2 (germline): LNHDA, SQIVND (reference sequence). V dropped 1 base and J dropped 3 bases, with 13 bases sitting between them. This CDR3 comprises 15 residues. Findings of the study overall: Baseline seropositives among AZD1222 recipients totaled only five to seven. There were vaccine-associated CD4 TCRs across spike, dominant at 160-218 and 743-854.

The genes are TRBV19 and TRBJ2-7; weak D call: TRBD1 (6 bases). The specimen comprised peripheral blood, sampled on day 0 of AZD1222 vaccination. This TCR was sampled from an adult in good health. The CDR3 sequence is CASSIASGQIYEQYF. The CDR3 DNA is TGTGCCAGTAGTATAGCCTCGGGACAAATCTACGAGCAGTACTTC.